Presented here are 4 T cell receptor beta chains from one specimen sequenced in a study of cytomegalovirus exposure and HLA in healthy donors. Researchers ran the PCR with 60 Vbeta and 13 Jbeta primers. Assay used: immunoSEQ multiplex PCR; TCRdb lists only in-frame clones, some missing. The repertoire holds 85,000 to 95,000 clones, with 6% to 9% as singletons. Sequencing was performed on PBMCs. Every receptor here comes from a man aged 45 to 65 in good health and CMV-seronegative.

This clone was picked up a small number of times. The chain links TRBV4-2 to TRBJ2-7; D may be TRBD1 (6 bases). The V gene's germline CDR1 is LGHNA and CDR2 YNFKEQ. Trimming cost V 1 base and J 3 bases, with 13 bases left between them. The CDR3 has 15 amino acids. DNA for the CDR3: TGTGCCAGCAGCCAAGGTCGGACAGACATCTACGAGCAGTACTTC. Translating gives CASSQGRTDIYEQYF.

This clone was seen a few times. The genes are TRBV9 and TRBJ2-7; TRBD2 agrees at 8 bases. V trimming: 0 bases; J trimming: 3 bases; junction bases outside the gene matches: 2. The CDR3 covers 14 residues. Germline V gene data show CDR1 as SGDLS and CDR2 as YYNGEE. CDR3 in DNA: TGTGCCAGCAGCGTAGAGCTAGCGGGCTACGAGCAGTACTTC. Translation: CASSVELAGYEQYF.

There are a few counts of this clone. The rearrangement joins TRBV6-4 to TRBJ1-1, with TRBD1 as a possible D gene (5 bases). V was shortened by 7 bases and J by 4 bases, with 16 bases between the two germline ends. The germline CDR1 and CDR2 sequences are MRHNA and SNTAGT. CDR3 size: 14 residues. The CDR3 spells CASMVNQGGTEAFF. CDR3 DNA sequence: TGTGCCAGCATGGTTAACCAGGGCGGCACTGAAGCTTTCTTT.

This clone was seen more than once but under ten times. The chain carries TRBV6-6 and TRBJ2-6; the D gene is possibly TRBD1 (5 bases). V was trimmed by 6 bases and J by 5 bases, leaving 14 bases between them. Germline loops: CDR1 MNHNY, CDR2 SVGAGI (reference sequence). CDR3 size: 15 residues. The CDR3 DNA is TGTGCCAGCAGCTCCCAGGGTGGGAGGGCCAACGTCCTGACTTTC. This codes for CASSSQGGRANVLTF.